Listed below are T cell receptor beta chains from one sample, sequenced in a study of T cell responses to AZD1222 COVID-19 vaccine. Profiled with immunoSEQ multiplex PCR; TCRdb holds only in-frame clones, not every one. The table shows over 150,000 clones, with around 88% occurring only once. The sample in question was peripheral blood, obtained 28 days after the second AZD1222 dose. The source of these receptors is an adult who received the AZD1222 COVID-19 vaccine. Each CDR3 is given with its conserved first and last residue. The order of the fields is D gene, clone size, J gene, V gene, CDR3 DNA, CDR3 protein. The D gene is left open where the match is weak. Clone sizes are given selectively: once, few, many, or a class where the clone is expanded.

TRBD1,few,TRBJ2-5,TRBV12-3/TRBV12-4,TGTGCCAGCAGTACAGGGGCCCGGGAGACCCAGTACTTC,CASSTGARETQYF
NA,NA,TRBJ1-5,TRBV15,TGTGCCACCAGCAGAGTAGGGGGAGTGGGTAATCAGCCCCAGCATTTT,CATSRVGGVGNQPQHF
NA,NA,TRBJ1-1,TRBV9,TGTGCCAGCAGTCCACTGGTCGGAGACACTGAAGCTTTCTTT,CASSPLVGDTEAFF
NA,NA,TRBJ2-4,TRBV27,TGTGCCAGCAGTTTAAAGGGGGGCAGGTGGGACATTCAGTACTTC,CASSLKGGRWDIQYF
NA,NA,TRBJ1-6,TRBV19,TGTGCCAGTACTACAGGGAGTAATTCACCCCTCCACTTT,CASTTGSNSPLHF
NA,NA,TRBJ2-1,TRBV7-6,TGTGCCAGCAGCTTAGAGCTACCGGGGACAATTCTACAGGAAACCTACAATGAGCAGTTCTTC,CASSLELPGTILQETYNEQFF
NA,NA,TRBJ1-1,TRBV29-1,TGCAGCGATAGCAGGGGAGCCAACACTGAAGCTTTCTTT,CSDSRGANTEAFF
NA,NA,TRBJ2-5,TRBV3-1/TRBV3-2,TGTGCCAGCGCTCATTGGGGCGGAGAGACCCAGTACTTC,CASAHWGGETQYF
TRBD2,NA,TRBJ2-3,TRBV12-3/TRBV12-4,TGTGCCAGCAGTTTCCCGACGGGAGGGCAGTATTTT,CASSFPTGGQYF
NA,NA,TRBJ1-6,TRBV3-1/TRBV3-2,TGTGCCAGCAGCCAGAAAGGTCATTCACCCCTCCACTTT,CASSQKGHSPLHF
TRBD2,NA,TRBJ2-2,TRBV5-6,TGTGCCAGCAGCTTAGATGAGCGGGGGGGCGGCACCGGGGAGCTGTTTTTT,CASSLDERGGGTGELFF
NA,NA,TRBJ1-4,TRBV5-1,TGCGCCAGCAGCCAGCTCACTACTAATGAAAAACTGTTTTTT,CASSQLTTNEKLFF
TRBD1,NA,TRBJ2-1,TRBV13,TGTGCCAGCAGCTCAGGCCCGGGACAGGGGTTGGGCGATGAGCAGTTCTTC,CASSSGPGQGLGDEQFF
TRBD2,NA,TRBJ2-1,TRBV3-1/TRBV3-2,TGTGCCAGCAGCCATTTAGGGCTAGCGGGTGAGCAGTTCTTC,CASSHLGLAGEQFF
NA,few,TRBJ1-1,TRBV6-1,TGTGCCAGCAGTGAATTGAGGACAGTCACTGAAGCTTTCTTT,CASSELRTVTEAFF
NA,NA,TRBJ2-1,TRBV6-5,TGTGCCAGCAGTACAGGGAGGCAGTACAATGAGCAGTTCTTC,CASSTGRQYNEQFF
TRBD1,once,TRBJ1-5,TRBV19,TGTGCCAGTAGTACGGACTCGTCCTATGGCAGGGGGCTCGATCAGCCCCAGCATTTT,CASSTDSSYGRGLDQPQHF
NA,NA,TRBJ2-2,TRBV6-5,TGTGCCAGCACAGGGGTGCACACCGGGGAGCTGTTTTTT,CASTGVHTGELFF
NA,NA,TRBJ1-2,TRBV28,TGTGCCAGCAGTTTACGGGGCTCGGGCTACACCTTC,CASSLRGSGYTF
TRBD1,NA,TRBJ1-4,TRBV7-3,TGTGCCAGCAGCTTCGACAGGGGCGAAAAACTGTTTTTT,CASSFDRGEKLFF
NA,NA,TRBJ1-1,TRBV14,TGTGCCAGCAGCCGTCCGAACACTGAAGCTTTCTTT,CASSRPNTEAFF
NA,NA,TRBJ1-6,TRBV7-2,TGTGCCAGCAGCTTATGGGGGGGGAATGGTTCACCCCTCCACTTT,CASSLWGGNGSPLHF
NA,NA,TRBJ2-6,TRBV6-2/TRBV6-3,TGTGCCAGCAGCAACGTAGACAGGTTCTCGATTTACTCTGGGGCCAACGTCCTGACTTTC,CASSNVDRFSIYSGANVLTF
TRBD1,NA,TRBJ2-1,TRBV6-5,TGTGCCAGCAGTTACGGTAGGGGGCGGTGGGAGCAGTTCTTC,CASSYGRGRWEQFF
TRBD1,NA,TRBJ1-2,TRBV25-1,TGTGCCAGCAGTGAATCGAAGGGGGCGCTTGGCTACACCTTC,CASSESKGALGYTF
TRBD1,NA,TRBJ2-3,TRBV4-2,TGTGCCAGCAGCCAAGAGGGACAGGACACAGATACGCAGTATTTT,CASSQEGQDTDTQYF
NA,NA,TRBJ2-5,TRBV9,TGTGCCAGCAGCGTAGAAGAGACCCAGTACTTC,CASSVEETQYF
NA,NA,TRBJ1-2,TRBV28,TGTGCCAGCAGTTCGAGACTCAGGGTGGGGGTAGGCTACACCTTC,CASSSRLRVGVGYTF
NA,NA,TRBJ2-3,TRBV12-3/TRBV12-4,TGTGCCAGCAGTCTAGGGGGGGTTTCGCAGTATTTT,CASSLGGVSQYF
TRBD1,once,TRBJ2-3,TRBV12-5,TGTGCTAGTGGACCGGGACAGGGAAGGGATACGCAGTATTTT,CASGPGQGRDTQYF
TRBD1,few,TRBJ2-7,TRBV10-3,TGTGCCATCATATATCGAGGGACAGGGGGCACGTACGAGCAGTACTTC,CAIIYRGTGGTYEQYF
TRBD1,once,TRBJ1-1,TRBV6-5,TGTGCCAGCAGTTATCAGACAGGGGCTGAAGCTTTCTTT,CASSYQTGAEAFF
NA,NA,TRBJ2-3,TRBV6-5,TGTGCCAGCAGGACGACAGGTTACACAGATACGCAGTATTTT,CASRTTGYTDTQYF
NA,many,TRBJ2-7,TRBV7-2,TGTGCCAGCAGCTTAGTCTTTTGGACTCTTGGCTACGAGCAGTACTTC,CASSLVFWTLGYEQYF
NA,NA,TRBJ1-5,TRBV19,TGTGCCAGTAGTGTTACAGGCAATCAGCCCCAGCATTTT,CASSVTGNQPQHF
TRBD1,NA,TRBJ2-4,TRBV19,TGTGCCAATGTGACAACGCGAGGGGGCGCGGTTCAGGTCAAAAACATTCAGTACTTC,CANVTTRGGAVQVKNIQYF
TRBD2,NA,TRBJ2-1,TRBV19,TGTTCAACCAGCGGGGGGGCGAGTGAGCAGTTCTTC,CSTSGGASEQFF
NA,once,TRBJ1-6,TRBV5-3,TGTGCCTGTACAGGTATGGATTCACCCCTCCACTTT,CACTGMDSPLHF
NA,NA,TRBJ1-1,TRBV21-1,TGTGCCAGCAGCTCCCGACGGGTCAACACTGAAGCTTTCTTT,CASSSRRVNTEAFF
TRBD2,NA,TRBJ2-1,TRBV5-4,TGTGCCAGCAGCCGGACTAGCGGGCGCGACAATGAGCAGTTCTTC,CASSRTSGRDNEQFF
NA,NA,TRBJ1-1,TRBV11-2,TGTGCCAGCAGCTTAAATGCGAAAGCTTTCTTT,CASSLNAKAFF
NA,NA,TRBJ1-2,TRBV2,TGTGCCAGCAGTGAGCAGGGAGGATATGGCTACACCTTC,CASSEQGGYGYTF
TRBD1,NA,TRBJ2-1,TRBV6-5,TGTGCCAGCAGGGTGACAGGGGCGCCCCAGGGGGAGCAGTTCTTC,CASRVTGAPQGEQFF
NA,NA,TRBJ1-4,TRBV27,TGTGCCAGCAGTTTTGTGGGGAACTCTAATGAAAAACTGTTTTTT,CASSFVGNSNEKLFF
NA,NA,TRBJ1-6,TRBV11-2,TGTGCCAGCAGCTTACTACTGGGCATGAATTCACCCCTCCACTTT,CASSLLLGMNSPLHF
TRBD1,NA,TRBJ1-1,TRBV30,TGTGCCTGGGAGGGACAGGGGGCCCTGAACACTGAAGCTTTCTTT,CAWEGQGALNTEAFF
TRBD1,NA,TRBJ1-3,TRBV27,TGTGCCAGCAGTTCCCTCACAGGGGAAAACACCATATATTTT,CASSSLTGENTIYF
TRBD1,NA,TRBJ2-1,TRBV19,TGTGCCAGTAGTATAGGGGGGACAGGGTTCTCCTACAATGAGCAGTTCTTC,CASSIGGTGFSYNEQFF
NA,NA,TRBJ2-3,TRBV7-2,TGTGCCAGCAGCTCCCTAGTGGCAGATACGCAGTATTTT,CASSSLVADTQYF
TRBD1,NA,TRBJ2-1,TRBV6-5,TGTGCCAGCAGCCCCCTGACAGGGTCCTACAATGAGCAGTTCTTC,CASSPLTGSYNEQFF
TRBD1,NA,TRBJ1-2,TRBV10-3,TGTGCCATCAGGAGGGACAGCCCCTATGGCTACACCTTC,CAIRRDSPYGYTF
NA,NA,TRBJ2-2,TRBV12-3/TRBV12-4,TGTGCCAGCAGTTTACGGCTTCACGGGGAGCTGTTTTTT,CASSLRLHGELFF
NA,NA,TRBJ1-2,TRBV30,TGTGCCTGGAGGGGGGGGTGGGCCTATGGCTACACCTTC,CAWRGGWAYGYTF
NA,NA,TRBJ1-3,TRBV6-2/TRBV6-3,TGTGCCAGCAGCCGGCCTGTATCTGGAAACACCATATATTTT,CASSRPVSGNTIYF
TRBD1,NA,TRBJ1-5,TRBV6-5,TGTGCCAGCAGTTTCCAGACAGGGAGGGGAAAGCCCCAGCATTTT,CASSFQTGRGKPQHF
TRBD2,once,TRBJ2-5,TRBV7-2,TGTGCCAGCAGCTTACGGGACTACACTCAAGAGACCCAGTACTTC,CASSLRDYTQETQYF
NA,NA,TRBJ2-7,TRBV4-3,TGCGCCAGCAGCCAAGGGAGGAGGGACAGCTACGAGCAGTACTTC,CASSQGRRDSYEQYF